This T cell receptor (beta chain) is from a study of CD8+CD57+ T cells in acquired aplastic anemia. In its sample, this clonotype was seen many times. CDR3 size: 15 residues. CDR1 is SNHLY and CDR2 is FYNNEI in the germline V gene. V lost 3 bases, J lost 5 bases, and 6 bases stayed unmatched. TCR beta VDJ combinations and CDR3 sequences were profiled from genomic DNA. One entry per CDR3 protein, called by TCRdb with MiXCR from the reads. The sample records 250,000 to 300,000 distinct CDR3 sequences, 56% being singletons. The chain combines TRBV2 with TRBJ1-1; 10 nucleotides match TRBD1. The TCR comes from a human donor with severe aplastic anemia or a healthy control (not recorded which). The specimen sequenced was sorted CD4+, CD8+, or CD8+CD57+ T cells (not recorded which) from PBMCs. Written as DNA, the CDR3 is TGTGCCAGCAGTGAGCTAGGGACAGGGGTAACTGAAGCTTTCTTT. Translating it yields CASSELGTGVTEAFF.